These 6 T cell receptor beta chains were sequenced from one sample in a study of T cells in Graves' hyperthyroidism and ophthalmopathy. Amplification of TCR beta CDR3 regions was performed using RNA transcripts as template. TCR CDR3 underwent first-round RT-PCR with the HTBI primer set. TCRdb reprocessed the multiplex PCR reads with MiXCR, giving one entry per CDR3 protein. Found here are hundreds of thousands of distinct CDR3 sequences, roughly 14% of them singletons; the top ten hold approximately 13%. The sequenced sample consisted of blood. These receptors were obtained from a man aged 18 to 29 with Graves' ophthalmopathy.

This clonotype was seen at least ten times. The chain is built from TRBV14 and TRBJ2-7, with no clear D. Deletions cut 2 bases from V and 1 base from J, with 12 bases between. The CDR3 has 15 residues. Germline V gene lookup returns CDR1 SGHDN and CDR2 FVKESK. The chain's CDR3 is CASSQKVTRSYEQYF. CDR3 DNA: TGTGCCAGCAGCCAAAAGGTTACGCGTTCCTACGAGCAGTACTTC.

This clonotype was picked up many times. The V and J genes are TRBV20-1 and TRBJ2-2; tentatively, D is TRBD1 (5 bases). Trimming pared 2 bases from V and 1 base from J, leaving 14 bases between. CDR3 size: 16 residues. In germline, CDR1 is DFQATT, CDR2 SNEGSKA (reference sequence). The CDR3 loop is CSARRSDRGNTGELFF. The DNA of the CDR3 is TGCAGTGCTAGAAGATCAGATAGGGGGAACACCGGGGAGCTGTTTTTT.

This clonotype was counted at least ten times. The chain is built from TRBV29-1 and TRBJ1-1; a weak D match, TRBD1 (6 bases). V lost 3 bases, J lost 0 bases, and 8 bases lay in between. The germline V gene has CDR1 SQVTM and CDR2 ANQGSEA. The CDR3 runs 13 residues. The CDR3 is CSVDRGMNTEAFF. The CDR3 bases are TGCAGCGTTGATAGGGGGATGAACACTGAAGCTTTCTTT.

This clonotype was counted many times. The chain has TRBV2 and TRBJ2-1; D may correspond to TRBD1 or TRBD2 (5 bases each). In germline, CDR1 is SNHLY, CDR2 FYNNEI. This CDR3 contains 17 residues. Trimming cost V 4 bases and J 2 bases, with 18 bases left between them. This chain's CDR3 is CASSGPLGAGPYNEQFF. Here the CDR3 DNA reads TGTGCCAGCAGTGGACCCCTTGGGGCGGGCCCCTACAATGAGCAGTTCTTC. The full variable domain, in which reference TRBV2 and TRBJ2-1 provide the parts outside the CDR3, is EPEVTQTPSHQVTQMGQEVILRCVPISNHLYFYWYRQILGQKVEFLVSFYNNEISEKSEIFDDQFSVERPDGSNFTLKIRSTKLEDSAMYFCASSGPLGAGPYNEQFFGPGTRLTVL.

This clonotype was detected ten times or more. The chain carries TRBV10-3 and TRBJ2-7, with TRBD1 identical over 7 bases. The CDR3 is made up of 13 amino acids. Germline V gene lookup returns CDR1 ENHRY and CDR2 SYGVKD. Trimming at V came to 9 bases and at J to 0 bases, leaving 5 bases not matched to a gene. DNA of the CDR3: TGTGCCATTCTCCGGGACAGCTCCTACGAGCAGTACTTC. Translating it yields CAILRDSSYEQYF.

This chain connects TRBV19 to TRBJ1-6; 7 positions agree with TRBD1. CDR1 and CDR2 from the germline V gene are LNHDA and SQIVND (reference sequence). The CDR3 sequence is 14 residues long. Trimming took 6 bases from V and 7 from J; bases not matched to a gene: 6. The CDR3 is CASSRGGANSPLHF. For the CDR3, the DNA is TGTGCCAGTAGCCGAGGGGGCGCCAATTCACCCCTCCACTTT.